The 3 T cell receptor beta chains reported below all come from one sample, sequenced in a study of CD8 T cells in ankylosing spondylitis. The antigens for these receptors are not known. General study findings and limits: A TCR beta motif made of eight highly homologous variants seemed typical of ankylosing spondylitis blood.

MiXCR, run by TCRdb on the 5' RACE reads, gives a single entry per CDR3 protein. The data hold 700,000 to 850,000 distinct CDR3 sequences, with over 9.5% observed a single time. The material sequenced was blood, either unsorted or a sorted T cell fraction (not recorded which). Receptor source: a male donor with ankylosing spondylitis.

This clonotype has only a few counts. V is TRBV7-2 and J is TRBJ1-1; no reliable D call. This CDR3 contains 14 residues. V dropped 2 bases and J dropped 5 bases, with 12 bases sitting between them. CDR1 is SGHTA, CDR2 FQGNSA, per germline. CDR3: CASSLLGLETEAFF. CDR3 DNA sequence: TGTGCCAGCAGCTTATTAGGGTTAGAGACTGAAGCTTTCTTT.

This clonotype has only a few counts. The genes are TRBV7-2 and TRBJ2-1; unclear D gene. The CDR3 extends over 15 amino acids. Germline loops: CDR1 SGHTA, CDR2 FQGNSA. V shed 2 bases and J shed 2 bases, with 10 bases lying between them. CDR3 region: CASSLTGSPYNEQFF. CDR3 bases: TGTGCCAGCAGCTTAACCGGAAGCCCCTACAATGAGCAGTTCTTC.

The chain combines TRBV24-1 with TRBJ1-1; 8 nucleotides align to TRBD1. Trimming cost V 7 bases and J 1 base; bases outside gene matches: 4. The germline V gene encodes CDR1 KGHDR and CDR2 SFDVKD. The CDR3 contains 14 residues. In nucleotides, the CDR3 is TGTGCCACCAGCGCAGGGGGCACGAACACTGAAGCTTTCTTT. Its protein is CATSAGGTNTEAFF.